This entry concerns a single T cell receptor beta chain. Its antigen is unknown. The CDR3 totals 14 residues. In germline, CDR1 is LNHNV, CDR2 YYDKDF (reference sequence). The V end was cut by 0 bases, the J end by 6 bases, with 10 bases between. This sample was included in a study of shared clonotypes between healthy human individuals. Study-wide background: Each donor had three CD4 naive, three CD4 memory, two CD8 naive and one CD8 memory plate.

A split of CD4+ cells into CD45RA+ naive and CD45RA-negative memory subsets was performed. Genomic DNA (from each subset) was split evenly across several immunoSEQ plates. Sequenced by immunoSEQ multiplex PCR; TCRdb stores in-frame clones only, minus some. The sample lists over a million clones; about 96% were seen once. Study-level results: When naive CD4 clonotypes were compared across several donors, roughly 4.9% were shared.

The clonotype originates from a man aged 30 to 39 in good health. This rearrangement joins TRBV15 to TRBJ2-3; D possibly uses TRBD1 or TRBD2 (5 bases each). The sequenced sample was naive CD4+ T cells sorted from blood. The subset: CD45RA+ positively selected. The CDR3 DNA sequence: TGTGCCACCAGCAGAGATACCGGGGCCGATACGCAGTATTTT. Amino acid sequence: CATSRDTGADTQYF.